This T cell receptor (beta chain) is from a study of blood T cell repertoires in COVID-19. Study at large: Whether acute or convalescent, the COVID-19 samples came from the United States, Italy and Spain. Sample material is recorded as cDNA or gDNA derived from T cells, B-cell-depleted T cells, or PBMCs.

Those enrolled in Seattle joined during active infection and were followed longitudinally afterward. The table lists this clone with a few counts. This specimen includes other DNA sequences encoding the same CDR3. In the source study's methods: For nucleated cells, counts were estimated from reference gene primer amplification. Assay used: immunoSEQ multiplex PCR; TCRdb lists only in-frame clones, some missing. Clone size and V and J calls were adopted from that table, with D and trimming inferred from the DNA. The sample includes 200,000 to 300,000 clones, around 84% of them seen just once. Germline V gene sequence: CDR1 LNHDA, CDR2 SQIVND (reference sequence). The CDR3 runs 13 residues. The V end was cut by 5 bases, the J end by 4 bases, with 11 bases between.

J is TRBJ1-1 and V is TRBV19; tentatively, D is TRBD1 (5 bases). The sample comprised peripheral blood. This TCR was sampled from a woman aged 60-75 years with COVID-19, enrolled during active disease. The CDR3, as DNA: TGTGCCAGTAGTCCCCCTAGGGGCACTGAAGCTTTCTTT. It codes for CASSPPRGTEAFF.